Shown below are 12 T cell receptor beta chains from a single sample sequenced in a study of CD8 T cells in ankylosing spondylitis. TCRdb called the 5' RACE reads again in MiXCR, with one record for every CDR3 protein. This table holds 200,000 or so distinct CDR3 sequences, about 18% found once. The material sequenced was blood, either unsorted or a sorted T cell fraction (not recorded which). These receptors originate from a male donor aged 10 to 30 with ankylosing spondylitis or in good health (not recorded which).

This clonotype was observed many times. The chain couples TRBV3-1 to TRBJ2-7, with 9 nucleotides matching TRBD1. Trimming at V came to 4 bases and at J to 5 bases, leaving 6 bases not matched to a gene. This CDR3 has 14 residues. CDR1 is LGHDT, CDR2 YNNKEL, per germline (reference sequence). The CDR3 sequence: CASSPRDRVHEQYF. In DNA form, the CDR3 reads TGTGCCAGCAGCCCCCGGGACAGGGTCCACGAGCAGTACTTC.

This clonotype has at least ten counts. This rearrangement joins TRBV27 to TRBJ2-1; D not certain. The germline V gene encodes CDR1 MNHEY and CDR2 SMNVEV (reference sequence). With 2 bases removed from V and 6 bases from J, the gap between germline ends came to 14 bases. The CDR3 has 15 residues. The CDR3, as DNA: TGTGCCAGCAGTTTACGATGGACCGATACCAATGAGCAGTTCTTC. It codes for CASSLRWTDTNEQFF.

This clonotype was counted ten times or more. The chain couples TRBV28 to TRBJ2-1, with D hard to call. Germline assignment: CDR1 MDHEN and CDR2 SYDVKM. The V end was cut by 2 bases, the J end by 0 bases, with 8 bases between. CDR3 length: 15 residues. For the CDR3, the DNA is TGTGCCAGCAGTTTAAGACCAAGCTCCTACAATGAGCAGTTCTTC. Residues: CASSLRPSSYNEQFF.

This clonotype was counted at least ten times. The chain employs TRBV5-5 and TRBJ2-7; 7 nucleotides match TRBD1. CDR1 and CDR2 from the germline V gene are SGHKS and YYEKEE (reference sequence). Germline trimming cut 4 bases from V and 10 bases from J; bases unmatched to any gene: 8. The CDR3 is 12 amino acids. The CDR3 loop reads CASSQTGLTQYV. CDR3 bases: TGTGCCAGCAGCCAGACAGGGTTGACACAGTACGTC.

This clonotype was counted at least ten times. The chain couples TRBV5-5 to TRBJ2-1; 8 bases match TRBD1. The V segment lost 4 bases and the J segment 6 bases; nucleotides outside the gene matches: 15. CDR1 and CDR2 from the germline V gene are SGHKS and YYEKEE (reference sequence). CDR3 length: 17 residues. The CDR3, as DNA: TGTGCCAGCAGCGGGATACAGGGGGTGGGTTGGGGCAATGAGCAGTTCTTC. Protein: CASSGIQGVGWGNEQFF.

V is TRBV29-1 and J is TRBJ2-4, with no clear D. This CDR3 has 10 residues. V was pared by 5 bases and J by 5 bases, with 4 bases between. Germline CDR1 reads SQVTM; CDR2 reads ANQGSEA. In DNA, the CDR3 is TGCAGCGTTAATGAAAACATTCAGTACTTC. As protein: CSVNENIQYF.

This clonotype was counted at least ten times. The chain carries TRBV20-1 and TRBJ2-3; D call uncertain. Germline CDR1 is DFQATT and CDR2 is SNEGSKA (reference sequence). V gave up 2 bases and J gave up 8 bases, with 11 bases separating them. The CDR3 is 12 residues long. The CDR3 loop reads CSARLSGATQYF. The CDR3, as DNA: TGCAGTGCTAGACTATCGGGTGCTACGCAGTATTTT.

This clonotype occurred a few times. The CDR3 region has the DNA TGTGCCAGCAGCTTAAGACAGATGACCCAGTACTTC. This translates into CASSLRQMTQYF. The chain links TRBV7-2 to TRBJ2-5; possibly TRBD1 for D (5 bases). CDR1 SGHTA and CDR2 FQGNSA come from the germline V gene. The V end lost 2 bases, the J end lost 7 bases, and 8 bases lay between the germline ends. The CDR3 extends over 12 amino acids.

Ten or more counts support this clonotype. The J gene is TRBJ2-4, the V gene TRBV28; 8 bases agree with TRBD1. V gave up 3 bases and J gave up 8 bases; unmatched junction bases: 9. Looked up from germline, CDR1 is MDHEN and CDR2 is SYDVKM. The CDR3 runs 15 residues. The CDR3 region has the DNA TGTGCCAGCAGTTTGTCGGGACAGGCGACGGACATTCAGTACTTC. It is translated as CASSLSGQATDIQYF.

The rearrangement links TRBV20-1 to TRBJ2-1; 12 nucleotides agree with TRBD2. Germline V gene data show CDR1 as DFQATT and CDR2 as SNEGSKA (reference sequence). The CDR3 has 17 amino acids. After removal of 4 bases from V and 4 bases from J, the junction contained 11 bases not matched to a gene. Written as DNA, the CDR3 is TGCAGTGCTACTAGCGGGAGGGCCTTTACGTCTTACAATGAGCAGTTCTTC. The encoded protein is CSATSGRAFTSYNEQFF.

The sample holds many counts of this clonotype. CDR3 amino acids: CASSQDSQGGTDTQYF. CDR3 coding DNA: TGCGCCAGCAGCCAAGATTCGCAGGGTGGCACAGATACGCAGTATTTT. The chain uses TRBV4-3 and TRBJ2-3; TRBD1 might be the D (5 bases). The CDR3 runs to 16 residues. Germline CDR1 and CDR2: LGHNA and YSLEER. V lost 0 bases to trimming and J lost 1 base, with 11 bases between them.

This clonotype was counted many times. The V call is TRBV6-6, the J call TRBJ2-1, with D hard to call. The CDR3 covers 15 residues. The V end was cut by 6 bases, the J end by 0 bases, with 12 bases between. The V gene's germline CDR1 is MNHNY and CDR2 SVGAGI (reference sequence). CDR3 nucleotide sequence: TGTGCCAGCAGCAAATCGTATGGCTCCTACAATGAGCAGTTCTTC. It translates to CASSKSYGSYNEQFF.